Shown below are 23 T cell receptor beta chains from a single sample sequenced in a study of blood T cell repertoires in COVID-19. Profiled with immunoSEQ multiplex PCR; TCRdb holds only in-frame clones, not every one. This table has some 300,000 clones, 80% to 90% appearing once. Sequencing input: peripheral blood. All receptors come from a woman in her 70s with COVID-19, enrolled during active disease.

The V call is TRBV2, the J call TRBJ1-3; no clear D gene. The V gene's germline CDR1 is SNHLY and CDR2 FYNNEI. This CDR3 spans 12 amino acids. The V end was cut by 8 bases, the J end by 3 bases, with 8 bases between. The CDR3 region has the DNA TGTGCCAGCTTAGACATTGGAAACACCATATATTTT. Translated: CASLDIGNTIYF.

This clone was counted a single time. The CDR3 nucleotides are TGCGCCAGCAGCCAAGGGGTAGCGGGGGGGCGCGATACGCAGTATTTT. This codes for CASSQGVAGGRDTQYF. V usage is TRBV4-3 and J usage is TRBJ2-3; 11 bases agree with TRBD2. V lost 1 base to trimming and J lost 6 bases; unmatched junction nucleotides: 6. The germline gives CDR1 LGHNA, CDR2 YSLEER. The CDR3 loop spans 16 amino acids.

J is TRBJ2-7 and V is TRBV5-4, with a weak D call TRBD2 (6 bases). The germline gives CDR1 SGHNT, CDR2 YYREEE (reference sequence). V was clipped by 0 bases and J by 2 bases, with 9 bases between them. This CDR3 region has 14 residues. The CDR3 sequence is CASSLAGGAYEQYF. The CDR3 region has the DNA TGTGCCAGCAGCTTGGCCGGGGGAGCCTACGAGCAGTACTTC.

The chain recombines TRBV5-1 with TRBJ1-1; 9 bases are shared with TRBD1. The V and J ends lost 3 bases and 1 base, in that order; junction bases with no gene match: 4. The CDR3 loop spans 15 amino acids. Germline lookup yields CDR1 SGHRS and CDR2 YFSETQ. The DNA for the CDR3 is TGCGCCAGCAGCTGGGACAGGGTAGGGAACACTGAAGCTTTCTTT. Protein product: CASSWDRVGNTEAFF.

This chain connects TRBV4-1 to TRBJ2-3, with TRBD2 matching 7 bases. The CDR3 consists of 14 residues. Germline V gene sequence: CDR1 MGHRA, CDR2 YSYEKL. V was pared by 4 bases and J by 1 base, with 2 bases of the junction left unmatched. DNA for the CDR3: TGCGCCAGCAGCCGTCTAGCGGGCACAGATACGCAGTATTTT. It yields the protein CASSRLAGTDTQYF.

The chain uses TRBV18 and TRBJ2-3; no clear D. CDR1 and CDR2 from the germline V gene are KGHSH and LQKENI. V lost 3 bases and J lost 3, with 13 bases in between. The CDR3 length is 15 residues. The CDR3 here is CASSPLEAETDTQYF. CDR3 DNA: TGTGCCAGCTCACCGTTAGAGGCGGAAACAGATACGCAGTATTTT.

DNA for the CDR3: TGTGCCAGCAGCCAAGGAGGGACAGGGACGGGACAGCCCCAGCATTTT. Amino acids: CASSQGGTGTGQPQHF. The chain carries TRBV3-1 (or the pseudogene TRBV3-2) and TRBJ1-5; 9 bases match TRBD1. The length of the CDR3 is 16 residues. The V gene end was trimmed by 1 base and the J gene end by 7 bases; junction bases not matched to a gene: 8. Germline loops: CDR1 LGHDT, CDR2 YNNKEL (reference sequence).

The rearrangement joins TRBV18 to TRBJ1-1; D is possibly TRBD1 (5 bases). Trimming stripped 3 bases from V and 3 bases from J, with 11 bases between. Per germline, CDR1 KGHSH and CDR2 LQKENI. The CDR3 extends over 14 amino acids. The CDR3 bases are TGTGCCAGCTCACCGGGGGGAGAGGACACTGAAGCTTTCTTT. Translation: CASSPGGEDTEAFF.

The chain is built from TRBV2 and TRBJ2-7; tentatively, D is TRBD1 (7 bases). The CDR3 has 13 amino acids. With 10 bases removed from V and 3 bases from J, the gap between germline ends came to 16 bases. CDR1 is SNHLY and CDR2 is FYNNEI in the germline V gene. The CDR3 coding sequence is TGTGCCACTGCGGGACAGATAGTCTACGAGCAGTACTTC. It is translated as CATAGQIVYEQYF.

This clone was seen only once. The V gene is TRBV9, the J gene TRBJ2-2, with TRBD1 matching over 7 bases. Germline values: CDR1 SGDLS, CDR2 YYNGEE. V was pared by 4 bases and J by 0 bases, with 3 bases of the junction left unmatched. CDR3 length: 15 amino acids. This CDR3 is CASSRQGANTGELFF. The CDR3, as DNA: TGTGCCAGCAGCAGGCAGGGGGCGAACACCGGGGAGCTGTTTTTT.

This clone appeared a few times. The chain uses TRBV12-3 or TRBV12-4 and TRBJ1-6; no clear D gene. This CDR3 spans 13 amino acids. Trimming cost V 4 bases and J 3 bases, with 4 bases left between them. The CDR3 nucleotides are TGTGCCAGCAGTTCTAGCTATAATTCACCCCTCCACTTT. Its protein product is CASSSSYNSPLHF.

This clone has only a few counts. The CDR3 DNA is TGTGCCAGCAGCGAGACCAGGGGAAATCCCTACGAGCAGTACTTC. Protein product: CASSETRGNPYEQYF. The rearrangement links TRBV14 to TRBJ2-7; D is perhaps TRBD1 (6 bases). V dropped 5 bases and J dropped 2 bases, with 16 bases sitting between them. The CDR3 is made up of 15 amino acids. The germline V gene encodes CDR1 SGHDN and CDR2 FVKESK.

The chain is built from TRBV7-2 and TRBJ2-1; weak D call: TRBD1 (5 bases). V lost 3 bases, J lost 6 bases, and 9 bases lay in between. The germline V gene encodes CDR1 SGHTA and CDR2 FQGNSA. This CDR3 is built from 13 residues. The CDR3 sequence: CASSFQGTNEQFF. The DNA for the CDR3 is TGTGCCAGCAGCTTCCAGGGCACCAATGAGCAGTTCTTC.

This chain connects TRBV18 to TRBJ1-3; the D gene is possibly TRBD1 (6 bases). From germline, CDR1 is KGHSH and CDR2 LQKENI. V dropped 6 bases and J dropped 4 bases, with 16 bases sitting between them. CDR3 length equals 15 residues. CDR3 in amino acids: CASSPITGTGNTIYF. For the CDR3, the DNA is TGTGCCAGCTCTCCAATTACAGGGACGGGAAACACCATATATTTT.

CDR3 DNA sequence: TGCGCCAGCAGCCCGGGACAGGGGGGCAATTCACCCCTCCACTTT. Amino acid sequence: CASSPGQGGNSPLHF. The chain joins TRBV5-1 to TRBJ1-6, with 11 bases aligning to TRBD1. Trimming cost V 4 bases and J 7 bases; bases outside gene matches: 4. Germline values: CDR1 SGHRS, CDR2 YFSETQ. The CDR3 extends over 15 amino acids.

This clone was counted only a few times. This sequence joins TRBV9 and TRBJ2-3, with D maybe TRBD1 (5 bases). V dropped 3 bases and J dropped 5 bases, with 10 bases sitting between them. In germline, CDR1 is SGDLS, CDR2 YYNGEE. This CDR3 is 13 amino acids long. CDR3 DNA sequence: TGTGCCAGCAGCGGTAGTAGGGGAGATACGCAGTATTTT. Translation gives CASSGSRGDTQYF.

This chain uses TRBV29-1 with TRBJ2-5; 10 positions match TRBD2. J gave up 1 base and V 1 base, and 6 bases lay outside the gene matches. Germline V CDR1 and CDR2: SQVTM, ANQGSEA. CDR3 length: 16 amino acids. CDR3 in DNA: TGCAGCGTTGAAGTAGGTAGCGGGGGGCCCCAAGAGACCCAGTACTTC. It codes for CSVEVGSGGPQETQYF.

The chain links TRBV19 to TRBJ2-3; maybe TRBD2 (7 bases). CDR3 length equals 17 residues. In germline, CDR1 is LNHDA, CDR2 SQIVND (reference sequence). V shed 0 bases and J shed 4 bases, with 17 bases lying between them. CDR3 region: CASSIDRGGGISDTQYF. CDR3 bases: TGTGCCAGTAGTATAGATCGGGGAGGGGGTATATCAGATACGCAGTATTTT. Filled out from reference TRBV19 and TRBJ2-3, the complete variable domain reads DGGITQSPKYLFRKEGQNVTLSCEQNLNHDAMYWYRQDPGQGLRLIYYSQIVNDFQKGDIAEGYSVSREKKESFPLTVTSAQKNPTAFYLCASSIDRGGGISDTQYFGPGTRLTVL.

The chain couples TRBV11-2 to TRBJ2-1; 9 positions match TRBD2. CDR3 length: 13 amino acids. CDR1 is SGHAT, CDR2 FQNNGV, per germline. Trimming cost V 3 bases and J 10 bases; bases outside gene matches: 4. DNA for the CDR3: TGTGCCAGCAGCTTGGGGACTAGCATGGAGCAGTTCTTC. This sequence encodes CASSLGTSMEQFF.

The CDR3 reads CASSYSTGGINQPQHF. DNA for the CDR3: TGTGCCAGCAGTTACTCGACGGGCGGGATCAATCAGCCCCAGCATTTT. This chain connects TRBV6-6 to TRBJ1-5, with D unresolved. This CDR3 is built from 16 residues. The germline V and J ends were trimmed by 0 bases and 3 bases, with 12 bases remaining between them. Germline V CDR1 and CDR2: MNHNY, SVGAGI (reference sequence).

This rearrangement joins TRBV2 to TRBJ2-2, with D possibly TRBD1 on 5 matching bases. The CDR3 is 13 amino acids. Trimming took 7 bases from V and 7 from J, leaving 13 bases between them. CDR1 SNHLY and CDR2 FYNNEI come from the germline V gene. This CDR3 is CASTVQGGGELFF. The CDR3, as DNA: TGTGCCAGCACGGTCCAGGGCGGCGGGGAGCTGTTTTTT. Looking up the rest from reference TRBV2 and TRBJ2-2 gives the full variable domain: EPEVTQTPSHQVTQMGQEVILRCVPISNHLYFYWYRQILGQKVEFLVSFYNNEISEKSEIFDDQFSVERPDGSNFTLKIRSTKLEDSAMYFCASTVQGGGELFFGEGSRLTVL.

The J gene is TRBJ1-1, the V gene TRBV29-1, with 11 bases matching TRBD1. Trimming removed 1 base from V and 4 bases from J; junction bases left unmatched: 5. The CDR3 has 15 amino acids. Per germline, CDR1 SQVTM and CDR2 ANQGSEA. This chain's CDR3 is CSVEGTGGWSTEAFF. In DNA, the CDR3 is TGCAGCGTTGAAGGGACAGGGGGCTGGTCCACTGAAGCTTTCTTT.

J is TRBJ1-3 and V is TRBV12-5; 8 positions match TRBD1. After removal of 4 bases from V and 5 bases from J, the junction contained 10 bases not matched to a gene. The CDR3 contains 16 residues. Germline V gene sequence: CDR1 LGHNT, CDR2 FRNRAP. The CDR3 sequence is CASGWTGQGGRNTIYF. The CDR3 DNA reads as TGTGCTAGTGGTTGGACAGGACAGGGCGGGAGAAACACCATATATTTT. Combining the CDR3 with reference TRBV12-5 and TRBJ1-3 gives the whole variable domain DARVTQTPRHKVTEMGQEVTMRCQPILGHNTVFWYRQTMMQGLELLAYFRNRAPLDDSGMPKDRFSAEMPDATLATLKIQPSEPRDSAVYFCASGWTGQGGRNTIYFGEGSWLTVV.